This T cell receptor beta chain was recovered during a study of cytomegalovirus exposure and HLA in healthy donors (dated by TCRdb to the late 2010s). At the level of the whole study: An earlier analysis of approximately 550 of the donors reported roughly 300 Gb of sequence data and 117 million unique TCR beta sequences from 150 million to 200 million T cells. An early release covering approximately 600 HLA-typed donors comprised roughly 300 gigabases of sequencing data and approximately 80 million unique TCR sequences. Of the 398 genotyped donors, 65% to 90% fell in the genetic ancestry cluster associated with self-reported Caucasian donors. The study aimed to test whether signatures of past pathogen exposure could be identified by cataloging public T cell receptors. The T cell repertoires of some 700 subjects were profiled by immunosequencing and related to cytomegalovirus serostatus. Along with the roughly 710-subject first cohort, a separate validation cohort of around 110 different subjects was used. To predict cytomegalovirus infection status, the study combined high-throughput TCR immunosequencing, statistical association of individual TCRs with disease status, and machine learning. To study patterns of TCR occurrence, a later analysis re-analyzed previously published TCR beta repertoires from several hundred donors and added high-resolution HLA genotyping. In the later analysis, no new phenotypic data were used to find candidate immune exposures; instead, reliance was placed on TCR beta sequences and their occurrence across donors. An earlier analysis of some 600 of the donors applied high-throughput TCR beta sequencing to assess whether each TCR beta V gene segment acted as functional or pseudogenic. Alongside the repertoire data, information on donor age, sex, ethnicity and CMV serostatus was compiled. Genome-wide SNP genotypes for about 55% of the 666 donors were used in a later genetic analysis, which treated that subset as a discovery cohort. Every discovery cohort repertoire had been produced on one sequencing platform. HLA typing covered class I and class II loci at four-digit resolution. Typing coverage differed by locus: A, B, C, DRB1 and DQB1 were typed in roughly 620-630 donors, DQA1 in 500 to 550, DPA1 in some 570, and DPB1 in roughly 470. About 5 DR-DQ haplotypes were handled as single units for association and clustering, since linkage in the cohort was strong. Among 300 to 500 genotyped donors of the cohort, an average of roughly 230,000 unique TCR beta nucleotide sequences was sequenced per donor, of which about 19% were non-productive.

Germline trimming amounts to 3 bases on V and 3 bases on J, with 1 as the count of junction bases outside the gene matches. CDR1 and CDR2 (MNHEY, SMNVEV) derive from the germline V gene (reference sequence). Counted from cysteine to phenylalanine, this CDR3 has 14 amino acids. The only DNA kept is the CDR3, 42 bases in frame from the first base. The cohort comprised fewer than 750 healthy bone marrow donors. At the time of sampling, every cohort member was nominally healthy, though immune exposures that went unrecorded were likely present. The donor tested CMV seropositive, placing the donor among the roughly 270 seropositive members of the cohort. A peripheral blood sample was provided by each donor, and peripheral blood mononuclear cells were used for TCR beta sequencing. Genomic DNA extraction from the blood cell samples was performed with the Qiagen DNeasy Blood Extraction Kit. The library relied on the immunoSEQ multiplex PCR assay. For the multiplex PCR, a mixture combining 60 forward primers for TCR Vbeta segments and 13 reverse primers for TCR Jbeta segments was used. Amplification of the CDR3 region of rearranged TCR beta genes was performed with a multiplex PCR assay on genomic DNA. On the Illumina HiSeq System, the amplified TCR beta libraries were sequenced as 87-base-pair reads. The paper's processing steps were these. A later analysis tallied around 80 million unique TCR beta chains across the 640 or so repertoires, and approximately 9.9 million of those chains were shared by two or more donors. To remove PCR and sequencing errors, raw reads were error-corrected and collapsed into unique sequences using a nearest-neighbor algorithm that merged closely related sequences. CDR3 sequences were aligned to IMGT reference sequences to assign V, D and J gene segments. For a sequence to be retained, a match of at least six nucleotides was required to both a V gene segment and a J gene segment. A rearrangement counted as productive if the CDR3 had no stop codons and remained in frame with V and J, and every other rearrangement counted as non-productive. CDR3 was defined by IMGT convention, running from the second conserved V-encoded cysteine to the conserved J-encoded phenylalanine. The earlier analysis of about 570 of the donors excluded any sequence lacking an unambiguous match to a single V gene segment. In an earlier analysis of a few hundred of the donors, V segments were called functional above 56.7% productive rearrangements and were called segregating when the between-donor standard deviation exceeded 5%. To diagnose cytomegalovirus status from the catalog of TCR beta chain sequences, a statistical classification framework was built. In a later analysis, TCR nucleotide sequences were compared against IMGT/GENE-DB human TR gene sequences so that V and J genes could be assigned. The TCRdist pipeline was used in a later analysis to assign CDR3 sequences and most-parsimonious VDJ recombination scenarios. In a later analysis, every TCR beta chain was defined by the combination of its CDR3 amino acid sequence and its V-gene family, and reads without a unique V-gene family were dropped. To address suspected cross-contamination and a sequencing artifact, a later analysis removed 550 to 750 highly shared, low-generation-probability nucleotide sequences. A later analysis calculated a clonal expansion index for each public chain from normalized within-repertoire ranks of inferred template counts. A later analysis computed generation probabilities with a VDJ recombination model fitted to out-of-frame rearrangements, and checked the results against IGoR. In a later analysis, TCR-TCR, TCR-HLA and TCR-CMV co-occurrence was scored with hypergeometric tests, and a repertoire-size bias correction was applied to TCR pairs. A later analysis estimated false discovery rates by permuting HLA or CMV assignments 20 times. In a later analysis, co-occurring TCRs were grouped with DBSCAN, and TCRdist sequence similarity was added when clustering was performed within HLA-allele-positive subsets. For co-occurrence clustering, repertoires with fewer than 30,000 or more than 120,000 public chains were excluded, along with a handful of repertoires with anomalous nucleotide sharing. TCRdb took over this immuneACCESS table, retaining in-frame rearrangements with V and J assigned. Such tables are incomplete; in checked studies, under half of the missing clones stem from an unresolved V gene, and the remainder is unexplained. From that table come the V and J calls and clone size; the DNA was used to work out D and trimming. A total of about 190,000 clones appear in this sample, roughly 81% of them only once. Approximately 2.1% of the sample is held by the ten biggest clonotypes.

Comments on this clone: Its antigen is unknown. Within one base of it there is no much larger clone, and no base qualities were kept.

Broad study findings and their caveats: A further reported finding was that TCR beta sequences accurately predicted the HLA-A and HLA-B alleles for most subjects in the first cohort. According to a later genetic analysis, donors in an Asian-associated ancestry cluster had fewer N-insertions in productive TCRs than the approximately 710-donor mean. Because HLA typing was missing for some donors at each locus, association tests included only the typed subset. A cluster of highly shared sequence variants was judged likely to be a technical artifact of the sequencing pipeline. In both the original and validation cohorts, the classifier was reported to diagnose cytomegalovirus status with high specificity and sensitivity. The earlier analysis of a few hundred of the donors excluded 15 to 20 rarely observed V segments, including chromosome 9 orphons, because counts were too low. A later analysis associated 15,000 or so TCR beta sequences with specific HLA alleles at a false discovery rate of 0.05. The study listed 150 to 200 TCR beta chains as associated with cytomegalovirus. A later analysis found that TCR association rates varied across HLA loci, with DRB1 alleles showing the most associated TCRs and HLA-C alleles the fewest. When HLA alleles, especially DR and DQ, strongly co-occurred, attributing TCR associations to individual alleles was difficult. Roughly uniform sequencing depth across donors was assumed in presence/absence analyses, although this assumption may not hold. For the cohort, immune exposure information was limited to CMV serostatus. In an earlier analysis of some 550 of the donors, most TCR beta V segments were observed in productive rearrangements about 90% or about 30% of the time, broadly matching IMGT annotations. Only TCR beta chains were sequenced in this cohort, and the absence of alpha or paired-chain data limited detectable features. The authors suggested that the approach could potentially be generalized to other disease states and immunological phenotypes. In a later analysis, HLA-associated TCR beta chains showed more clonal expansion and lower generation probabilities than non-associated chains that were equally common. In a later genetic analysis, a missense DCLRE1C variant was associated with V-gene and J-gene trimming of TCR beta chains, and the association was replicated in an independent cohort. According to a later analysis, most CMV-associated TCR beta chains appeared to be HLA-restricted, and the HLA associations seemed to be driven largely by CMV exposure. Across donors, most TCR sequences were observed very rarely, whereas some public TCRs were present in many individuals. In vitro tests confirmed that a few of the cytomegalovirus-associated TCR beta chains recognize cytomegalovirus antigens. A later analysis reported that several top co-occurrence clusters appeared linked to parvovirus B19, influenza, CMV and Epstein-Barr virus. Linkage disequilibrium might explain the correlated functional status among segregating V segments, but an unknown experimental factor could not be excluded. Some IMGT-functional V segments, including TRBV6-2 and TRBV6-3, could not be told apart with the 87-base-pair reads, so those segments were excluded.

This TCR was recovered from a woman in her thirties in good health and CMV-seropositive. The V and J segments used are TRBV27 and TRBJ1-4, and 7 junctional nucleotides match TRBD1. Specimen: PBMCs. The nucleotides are TGTGCCAGCAGTTTCAGGGGGTCTAATGAAAAACTGTTTTTT. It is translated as CASSFRGSNEKLFF.